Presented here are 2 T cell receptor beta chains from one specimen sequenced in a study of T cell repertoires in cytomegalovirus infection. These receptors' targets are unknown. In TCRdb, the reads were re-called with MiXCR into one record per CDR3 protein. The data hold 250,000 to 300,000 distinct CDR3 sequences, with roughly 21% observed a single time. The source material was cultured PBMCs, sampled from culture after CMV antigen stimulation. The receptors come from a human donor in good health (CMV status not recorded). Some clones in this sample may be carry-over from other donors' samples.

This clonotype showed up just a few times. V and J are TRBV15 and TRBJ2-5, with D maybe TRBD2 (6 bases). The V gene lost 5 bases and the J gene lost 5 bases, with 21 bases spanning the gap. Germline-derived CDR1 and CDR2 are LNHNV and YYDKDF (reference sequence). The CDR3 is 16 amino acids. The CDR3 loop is CATSRPLFGGTETQYF. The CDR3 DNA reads TGTGCCACCAGCCGCCCCCTATTCGGCGGGACGGAGACCCAGTACTTC.

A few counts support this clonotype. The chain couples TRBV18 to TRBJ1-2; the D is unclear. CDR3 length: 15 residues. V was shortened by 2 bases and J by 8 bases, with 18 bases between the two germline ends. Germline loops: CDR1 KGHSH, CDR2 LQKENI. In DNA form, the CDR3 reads TGTGCCAGCTCACCAGAGGGTTTGCCATCCTACGGCTACACCTTC. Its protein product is CASSPEGLPSYGYTF.